Below, 5 T cell receptor beta chains from the same sample are listed, as sequenced in a study of T cells in localized non-small cell lung cancer. Produced via immunoSEQ multiplex PCR; TCRdb's table is partial and in-frame only. The data contain approximately 35,000 clones, about nine tenths of them singletons. The sequenced sample was PBMCs, obtained before any cancer treatment. The receptors stem from a man aged 35 to 69 with stage II lung adenocarcinoma.

This clone was seen once. This chain uses TRBV10-1 with TRBJ2-2; 13 bases line up with TRBD2. The length of the CDR3 is 19 residues. Germline CDR1 WNHNN, CDR2 SYGVQD (reference sequence). J lost 0 bases, V lost 0 bases, and 4 bases had no gene match. CDR3 region: CASSESGLAGSANTGELFF. The CDR3 DNA reads as TGCGCCAGCAGTGAGTCGGGACTAGCGGGAAGTGCGAACACCGGGGAGCTGTTTTTT.

The CDR3 region is CASSPIRGLRNSPLHF. Here the CDR3 DNA reads TGTGCCAGCAGCCCCATAAGGGGGTTACGTAATTCACCCCTCCACTTT. The chain uses TRBV11-2 and TRBJ1-6, with D possibly TRBD1 on 6 matching bases. Germline V CDR1 and CDR2: SGHAT, FQNNGV. V gave up 5 bases and J gave up 6 bases, with 17 bases separating them. The CDR3 is made up of 16 amino acids.

For the CDR3, the DNA is TGTGCCAGCATCTTCCACACGGCAACTAATGAAAAACTGTTTTTT. Its protein is CASIFHTATNEKLFF. The chain uses TRBV7-3 and TRBJ1-4; D remains ambiguous. The germline V gene encodes CDR1 SGHTA and CDR2 FQGTGA. V lost 7 bases and J 0 bases, leaving 12 bases between the germline ends. The CDR3 loop spans 15 amino acids. The full variable domain, its missing parts supplied by reference TRBV7-3 and TRBJ1-4, is GAGVSQTPSNKVTEKGKYVELRCDPISGHTALYWYRQSLGQGPEFLIYFQGTGAADDSGLPNDRFFAVRPEGSVSTLKIQRTERGDSAVYLCASIFHTATNEKLFFGSGTQLSVL.

The rearrangement uses TRBV19 and TRBJ1-3; D remains ambiguous. The CDR3 runs to 17 residues. Germline CDR1 and CDR2: LNHDA and SQIVND (reference sequence). Trimming took off 6 bases at V and 0 bases at J, with 18 bases between the two ends. This CDR3 is CASRITGTLVSGNTIYF. CDR3 nucleotides: TGTGCCAGTAGGATAACTGGTACGCTAGTCTCTGGAAACACCATATATTTT.

This chain connects TRBV5-1 to TRBJ1-1, with D maybe TRBD1 (6 bases). This CDR3 is 13 amino acids long. In germline, CDR1 is SGHRS, CDR2 YFSETQ. The V end was cut by 3 bases, the J end by 7 bases, with 13 bases between. DNA for the CDR3: TGCGCCAGCAGCTCGGCGATGGACAGTGAAGCTTTCTTT. Its protein is CASSSAMDSEAFF.